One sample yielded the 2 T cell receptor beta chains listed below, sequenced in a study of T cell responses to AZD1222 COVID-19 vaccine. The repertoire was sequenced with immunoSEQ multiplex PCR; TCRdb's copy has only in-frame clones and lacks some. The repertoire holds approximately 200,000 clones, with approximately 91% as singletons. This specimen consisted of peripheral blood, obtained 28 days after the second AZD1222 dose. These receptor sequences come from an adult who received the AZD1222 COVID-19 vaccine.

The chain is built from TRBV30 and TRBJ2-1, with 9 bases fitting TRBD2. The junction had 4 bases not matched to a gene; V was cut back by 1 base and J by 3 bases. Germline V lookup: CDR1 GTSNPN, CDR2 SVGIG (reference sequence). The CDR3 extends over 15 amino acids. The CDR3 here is CAWSGLAEHYNEQFF. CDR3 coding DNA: TGTGCCTGGAGTGGACTAGCGGAGCACTACAATGAGCAGTTCTTC.

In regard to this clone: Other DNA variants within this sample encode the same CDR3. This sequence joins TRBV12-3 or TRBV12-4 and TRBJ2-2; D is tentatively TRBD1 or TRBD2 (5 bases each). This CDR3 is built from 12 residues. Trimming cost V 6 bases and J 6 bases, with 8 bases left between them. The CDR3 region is CASSLGAGELFF. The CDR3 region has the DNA TGTGCCAGCAGCTTGGGGGCCGGGGAGCTGTTTTTT.